The clone carrying this T cell receptor (beta chain) was detected many times. Its antigen is not identified. Trimming pared 6 bases from V and 1 base from J, leaving 9 bases between. CDR3 length: 13 residues. Germline V CDR1 and CDR2: MDHEN, SYDVKM. The sample belongs to a study of T cells after posttransplantation cyclophosphamide. Study observations and caveats: Donor-recipient repertoire similarity was low at 1-2 months, rising over year one. After PTCy, TRB diversity resembled that of CNI/methotrexate controls.

The protocol was immunoSEQ multiplex PCR, while the TCRdb copy is restricted to in-frame clones and leaves out a portion. The repertoire consists of roughly 49,000 clones, none detected only once. The chain carries TRBV28 and TRBJ1-2, with D possibly TRBD1 on 5 matching bases. The sample taken for sequencing was PBMCs. The clonotype comes from a man between 35 and 55 years old in good health, CMV-negative, and a related stem cell transplant donor. Here the CDR3 reads CASRKDSNYGYTF. CDR3 sequence (DNA): TGTGCCAGCAGAAAAGACAGTAACTATGGCTACACCTTC.